This is a list of T cell receptor beta chains from one sample in a study of T cell changes during pregnancy in multiple sclerosis. Libraries were prepared by immunoSEQ multiplex PCR; TCRdb keeps only in-frame clonotypes and omits some of them. The top ten hold 0.45% to 0.7% of the sample, which has 30,000 to 40,000 clones, about 90% seen once. The sequenced sample was CD4+ T cells from peripheral blood mononuclear cells, obtained in the second trimester of pregnancy. These receptors were taken from a female donor with multiple sclerosis, enrolled in a pregnancy study. Each CDR3 is given with its conserved first and last residue. The D gene is left open where the match is weak. Part of the rows lack a size; the others show once, few, many or a class for expanded clones.

NA TRBJ1-5 TRBD1 TRBV7-2 14 TGTGCCAGCAGCCAGACAGGGAACAATCAGCCCCAGCATTTT CASSQTGNNQPQHF
NA TRBJ2-1 NA TRBV6-5 15 TGTGCCAGCAGTTACGCTAGACGAAATAACAATGAGCAGTTCTTC CASSYARRNNNEQFF
NA TRBJ2-7 NA TRBV9 16 TGTGCCAGCTTAAAGGGGCTACCCCCCCCGCGATACGAGCAGTACTTC CASLKGLPPPRYEQYF
NA TRBJ1-2 TRBD1 TRBV13 13 TGTGCCAGCAGCCCACGGACAGGATATGGCTACACCTTC CASSPRTGYGYTF
NA TRBJ1-5 TRBD1 TRBV7-8 15 TGTGCCAGCAGCTTAGGAGACAGGGGTAGGCAGCCCCAGCATTTT CASSLGDRGRQPQHF
once TRBJ2-3 TRBD1 TRBV19 15 TGTGCCAGTAGCCCACAGGGGACCCGCACAGATACGCAGTATTTT CASSPQGTRTDTQYF
NA TRBJ2-5 TRBD1 TRBV5-4 15 TGTGCCAGCAGCTCCCCCGGGACAGCTCAAGAGGCCCAGTACTTC CASSSPGTAQEAQYF
NA TRBJ2-2 TRBD1 TRBV19 16 TGTGCCAGTAGTTTGGGTGGGACAGGGGGCTCCGGGGAGCTGTTTTTT CASSLGGTGGSGELFF
NA TRBJ1-4 TRBD1 TRBV5-1 15 TGCGCCAGCAGCGCGGGACAGGGTGTGGGTGAAAAACTGTTTTTT CASSAGQGVGEKLFF
NA TRBJ2-7 TRBD2 TRBV7-2 14 TGTGCCAGCAGCACTAGCGGGGTCTCCTACGAGCAGTACTTC CASSTSGVSYEQYF
NA TRBJ2-1 NA TRBV7-2 16 TGTGCCAGCAGCTTGAGGTGGATCGCCTCCTACAATGAGCAGTTCTTC CASSLRWIASYNEQFF
NA TRBJ1-6 TRBD1 TRBV27 14 TGTGCCAGCAGTTTTGACAGGGAAATTTCACCCCTCCACTTT CASSFDREISPLHF
few TRBJ2-2 TRBD2 TRBV19 16 TGTGCCAGTAGTCCCGGACTAGCGGCTTCGCCCGGGGAGCTGTTTTTT CASSPGLAASPGELFF
NA TRBJ2-5 NA TRBV27 17 TGTGCCAGCAGTTTCCTTCCCATCGGTAGGCTAGGAGAGACCCAGTACTTC CASSFLPIGRLGETQYF
few TRBJ1-3 NA TRBV19 15 TGTGCCAGTAGTATAGCGGGGATCTCTGGAAACACCATATATTTT CASSIAGISGNTIYF
NA TRBJ1-1 NA TRBV14 15 TGTGCCAGCAGCCAAGATAACAGAAGGAACACTGAAGCTTTCTTT CASSQDNRRNTEAFF
NA TRBJ1-3 TRBD1 TRBV11-2 15 TGTGCCAGCAGCCTACAGGGGAGCTCTGGAAACACCATATATTTT CASSLQGSSGNTIYF
NA TRBJ2-1 TRBD2 TRBV9 19 TGTGCCAGCAGCCCCTGGGGGTCTAGCGCCCGGGGGGTACGCAATGAGCAGTTCTTC CASSPWGSSARGVRNEQFF
NA TRBJ1-3 TRBD1 TRBV30 13 TGTGTCTCGGACAGGGGCGACGGAAACACCATATATTTT CVSDRGDGNTIYF
NA TRBJ1-2 NA TRBV7-9 13 TGTGCCAGCAGCTTAGCGGCAGGGAATGGCTACACCTTC CASSLAAGNGYTF
NA TRBJ1-1 TRBD1 TRBV28 15 TGTGCCAGCAGTTTTTTACAGGGGTCCAACACTGAAGCTTTCTTT CASSFLQGSNTEAFF
NA TRBJ2-7 NA TRBV5-1 14 TGCGCCAGCAGTTACAGGGCCCAAGCATACGAGCAGTACTTC CASSYRAQAYEQYF
NA TRBJ2-5 NA TRBV9 16 TGTGCCAGCAGCTACGGCATGGGCCTGGCCAAGGAGACCCAGTACTTC CASSYGMGLAKETQYF
NA TRBJ2-7 TRBD2 TRBV6-1 15 TGTGCCAGCAGTGAGACTAGCGGGAGAGGCTCCGAGCAGTACTTC CASSETSGRGSEQYF
NA TRBJ2-2 TRBD2 TRBV19 15 TGTGCCAGTACACGGGGGGGGATTATAACCGGGGAGCTGTTTTTT CASTRGGIITGELFF
NA TRBJ2-1 TRBD2 TRBV6-1 14 TGTGCCAGCAGTGCCGGGACTACCTACAATGAGCAGTTCTTC CASSAGTTYNEQFF
NA TRBJ2-1 TRBD2 TRBV28 14 TGTGCCAGCATTACTAGCGGGCTGTACAATGAGCAGTTCTTC CASITSGLYNEQFF
NA TRBJ2-2 NA TRBV7-6 15 TGTGCCAGCAGCCGCGAGGCCCTAAACACCGGGGAGCTGTTTTTT CASSREALNTGELFF
few TRBJ1-2 TRBD1 TRBV2 17 TGTGCCAGCAGACGTGGACAGGGGGGAGGGAGACTCTCTGGCTACACCTTC CASRRGQGGGRLSGYTF
NA TRBJ1-5 TRBD1 TRBV6-1 17 TGTGCCAGCAGTGAATTTGCCGACAGGGTCGGCAATCAGCCCCAGCATTTT CASSEFADRVGNQPQHF
NA TRBJ2-7 TRBD2 TRBV19 15 TGTGCCAGTAGTAAATCCGGGACTAGTAATTACGAGCAGTACTTC CASSKSGTSNYEQYF
few TRBJ1-1 NA TRBV20-1 11 TGCAGTGCTAGGGAAGCGACAGGAGCTTTCTTT CSAREATGAFF
NA TRBJ2-3 NA TRBV5-4 15 TGTGCCAGCAGCTTGGGGGGGCAGGGTTGGGATACGCAGTATTTT CASSLGGQGWDTQYF
NA TRBJ2-3 TRBD2 TRBV19 16 TGTGCCTCTTCGGGGACTAGCGGGAGGGCCTTCTATACGCAGTATTTT CASSGTSGRAFYTQYF
NA TRBJ2-1 NA TRBV5-1 15 TGCGCCAGCAGCTTGGTTTTGAGCTCCTACAATGAGCAGTTCTTC CASSLVLSSYNEQFF
NA TRBJ2-5 NA TRBV19 15 TGTGCCAGTAGCATCTGGGGGCCCGGCCAAGAGACCCAGTACTTC CASSIWGPGQETQYF
NA TRBJ2-7 NA TRBV19 13 TGTGCCAGTGCCCTTACAGATGACTACGAGCAGTACTTC CASALTDDYEQYF
NA TRBJ2-3 TRBD2 TRBV19 14 TGTGCCAGTAGTGACCCGGGGGGGGTCGATACGCAGTATTTT CASSDPGGVDTQYF
NA TRBJ1-2 TRBD1 TRBV19 14 TGTGCCAGTAGTATTGGGACAGGCTACTATGGCTACACCTTC CASSIGTGYYGYTF
once TRBJ1-4 TRBD1 TRBV11-3 15 TGTGCCAGCAGCCGACCGACAGGGGGTATTGAAAAACTGTTTTTT CASSRPTGGIEKLFF
NA TRBJ2-6 NA TRBV4-2 16 TGTGCCAGCAGCCAAGAAGAGGGAGCTGGGGCCAACGTCCTGACTTTC CASSQEEGAGANVLTF
NA TRBJ2-2 TRBD2 TRBV6-1 15 TGTGCCAGCAGGACTAGCGGGACAAACACCGGGGAGCTGTTTTTT CASRTSGTNTGELFF